Shown below are 28 T cell receptor beta chains from a single sample sequenced in a study of blood T cell repertoires in COVID-19. Clones were sequenced by immunoSEQ multiplex PCR, and TCRdb holds only the in-frame ones, with some missing. Counted here are about 82,000 clones, around 85% occurring once; the ten biggest clones make up 18%. The specimen was peripheral blood. The receptor source for this set is an elderly man with active or convalescent COVID-19.

The rearrangement joins TRBV5-1 to TRBJ2-5; 8 positions agree with TRBD2. This CDR3 has 15 residues. Trimming removed 0 bases from V and 4 bases from J; junction bases left unmatched: 5. Germline V gives CDR1 SGHRS, CDR2 YFSETQ. CDR3 coding DNA: TGCGCCAGCAGCTTGGAAGCGGGGGTACGAGAGACCCAGTACTTC. Translated, it gives CASSLEAGVRETQYF.

The V gene is TRBV28, the J gene TRBJ2-5; maybe TRBD2 (5 bases). CDR3 length: 13 residues. Per germline, CDR1 MDHEN and CDR2 SYDVKM. The V gene lost 7 bases and the J gene lost 7 bases, with 16 bases spanning the gap. CDR3 in amino acids: CASIRADLGTQYF. Here the CDR3 DNA reads TGTGCCAGCATCCGAGCGGACTTGGGGACCCAGTACTTC.

The table lists this clone with a count of one. The V and J genes are TRBV6-5 and TRBJ2-1, with a weak D call TRBD2 (5 bases). Germline CDR1 MNHEY, CDR2 SVGAGI. The CDR3 spans 15 residues. Trimming pared 5 bases from V and 3 bases from J, leaving 14 bases between. The CDR3 sequence: CASSQDSGGYNEQFF. As DNA, the CDR3 is TGTGCCAGCAGTCAGGACTCAGGAGGCTACAATGAGCAGTTCTTC.

This clone was seen a few times. This rearrangement joins TRBV6-5 to TRBJ1-4; TRBD1 is a possible D gene (5 bases). This CDR3 has 13 amino acids. CDR1 and CDR2 (germline): MNHEY, SVGAGI. V dropped 7 bases and J dropped 5 bases, with 11 bases sitting between them. CDR3 loop: CASKGNGNEKLFF. DNA of the CDR3: TGTGCCAGCAAGGGGAACGGGAATGAAAAACTGTTTTTT.

V usage is TRBV19 and J usage is TRBJ1-2; no reliable D call. V was clipped by 7 bases and J by 0 bases, with 21 bases between them. Looked up from germline, CDR1 is LNHDA and CDR2 is SQIVND (reference sequence). The CDR3 runs 17 residues. The chain's CDR3 is CASNPQAPSWPNYGYTF. In DNA, the CDR3 is TGTGCCAGTAACCCCCAGGCACCGAGTTGGCCTAACTATGGCTACACCTTC.

The V call is TRBV5-1, the J call TRBJ1-2; TRBD1 might be the D (5 bases). V lost 0 bases, J lost 3 bases, and 12 bases lay in between. The CDR3 sequence is 15 residues long. Looked up from germline, CDR1 is SGHRS and CDR2 is YFSETQ. The CDR3 DNA sequence: TGCGCCAGCAGCTTGGCCGGCAGGGAGGACTATGGCTACACCTTC. As protein: CASSLAGREDYGYTF.

The chain is built from TRBV28 and TRBJ1-1; D may be TRBD1 (5 bases). Trimming took off 3 bases at V and 5 bases at J, with 16 bases between the two ends. The V gene's germline CDR1 is MDHEN and CDR2 SYDVKM. The length of the CDR3 is 15 residues. The CDR3 is CASSLGGQGWTEAFF. CDR3 DNA: TGTGCCAGCAGTTTGGGAGGGCAGGGATGGACTGAAGCTTTCTTT.

The chain combines TRBV5-1 with TRBJ2-1, with D perhaps TRBD1 (5 bases). Germline CDR1 SGHRS, CDR2 YFSETQ. Trimming took off 0 bases at V and 12 bases at J, with 16 bases between the two ends. The CDR3 has 14 residues. The CDR3, as DNA: TGCGCCAGCAGCTTGGGACAGTTGAATGACGGGCAGTTCTTC. Translated, it gives CASSLGQLNDGQFF.

The chain employs TRBV4-1 and TRBJ1-3; maybe TRBD1 (6 bases). This CDR3 region has 16 residues. Per germline, CDR1 MGHRA and CDR2 YSYEKL. The V end lost 0 bases, the J end lost 6 bases, and 15 bases lay between the germline ends. CDR3 amino acids: CASSQDRTVGQNTIYF. The CDR3 DNA follows: TGCGCCAGCAGCCAAGACAGGACAGTAGGCCAAAACACCATATATTTT.

V is TRBV19 and J is TRBJ1-6; TRBD1 might be the D (6 bases). V gave up 8 bases and J gave up 7 bases, with 15 bases separating them. The CDR3 contains 14 residues. Germline CDR1 is LNHDA and CDR2 is SQIVND (reference sequence). The CDR3 region has the DNA TGTGCCAGTCAGGGGCCGGTTATGAATTCACCCCTCCACTTT. Its translation is CASQGPVMNSPLHF. Full variable domain (remainder filled in from reference TRBV19 and TRBJ1-6): DGGITQSPKYLFRKEGQNVTLSCEQNLNHDAMYWYRQDPGQGLRLIYYSQIVNDFQKGDIAEGYSVSREKKESFPLTVTSAQKNPTAFYLCASQGPVMNSPLHFGNGTRLTVT.

The chain carries TRBV27 and TRBJ1-5; 7 bases agree with TRBD1. The germline gives CDR1 MNHEY, CDR2 SMNVEV (reference sequence). The CDR3 consists of 16 residues. V trimming: 4 bases; J trimming: 1 base; junction bases outside the gene matches: 7. CDR3 sequence (DNA): TGTGCCAGCAGTTCGACAGGGAGAGGGAGCAATCAGCCCCAGCATTTT. Translated, it gives CASSSTGRGSNQPQHF.

The sample holds one count of this clone. This chain connects TRBV28 to TRBJ2-5; TRBD2 agrees at 11 bases. Looked up from germline, CDR1 is MDHEN and CDR2 is SYDVKM. Trimming at V came to 3 bases and at J to 5 bases, leaving 5 bases not matched to a gene. The CDR3 loop spans 15 amino acids. Here the CDR3 DNA reads TGTGCCAGCAGTTTTATAGCGGGGGGGCAGGAGACCCAGTACTTC. Protein: CASSFIAGGQETQYF.

The J gene is TRBJ1-5, the V gene TRBV12-3 or TRBV12-4; D unclear. The CDR3 totals 13 residues. V lost 5 bases and J 6 bases, leaving 11 bases between the germline ends. CDR3: CASSLQPGQPQHF. The CDR3 DNA sequence: TGTGCCAGCAGTCTCCAACCGGGTCAGCCCCAGCATTTT.

About this clone itself: The sample carries other DNA sequences with the same CDR3. The CDR3 region is CASRWDRVNSPLHF. CDR3 DNA: TGTGCCAGCCGATGGGACAGGGTTAATTCACCCCTCCACTTT. This rearrangement joins TRBV6-5 to TRBJ1-6, with 9 bases that match TRBD1. The CDR3 contains 14 residues. CDR1 is MNHEY, CDR2 SVGAGI, per germline. The ends lost 8 bases at V and 6 bases at J; junction bases unmatched: 5.

The V gene is TRBV19, the J gene TRBJ1-2; D is unclear. Germline V gene lookup returns CDR1 LNHDA and CDR2 SQIVND (reference sequence). V was cut by 4 bases and J by 6 bases, with 18 bases left in between. The CDR3 is made up of 15 amino acids. The CDR3 protein is CASSTPNQEGNGYTF. CDR3 sequence (DNA): TGTGCCAGTAGTACCCCAAACCAGGAAGGCAATGGCTACACCTTC.

The rearrangement joins TRBV5-1 to TRBJ2-3; 11 bases are a match to TRBD1. The CDR3 consists of 14 residues. Germline V gene data show CDR1 as SGHRS and CDR2 as YFSETQ. The V gene end was trimmed by 4 bases and the J gene end by 4 bases; junction bases not matched to a gene: 2. The CDR3 DNA sequence: TGCGCCAGCAGCGAGGGACAGGGGGCAGATACGCAGTATTTT. It specifies CASSEGQGADTQYF.

This clone was recorded only once. This chain links TRBV7-9 with TRBJ2-1; D ambiguous. Per germline, CDR1 SEHNR and CDR2 FQNEAQ (reference sequence). The CDR3 spans 14 residues. Trimming took off 5 bases at V and 3 bases at J, with 11 bases between the two ends. The CDR3 region is CASSPGSRYNEQFF. The CDR3 DNA follows: TGTGCCAGCAGCCCAGGCTCCCGCTACAATGAGCAGTTCTTC. The full variable domain, its missing parts supplied by reference TRBV7-9 and TRBJ2-1, is DTGVSQNPRHKITKRGQNVTFRCDPISEHNRLYWYRQTLGQGPEFLTYFQNEAQLEKSRLLSDRFSAERPKGSFSTLEIQRTEQGDSAMYLCASSPGSRYNEQFFGPGTRLTVL.

J is TRBJ1-2 and V is TRBV7-9; D is unclear. CDR1 SEHNR and CDR2 FQNEAQ come from the germline V gene (reference sequence). Trimming stripped 1 base from V and 4 bases from J, with 19 bases between. The CDR3 consists of 17 residues. CDR3 nucleotide sequence: TGTGCCAGCAGCTTAGATTTGGCAGGTACCCTCATCTATGGCTACACCTTC. Amino acid sequence: CASSLDLAGTLIYGYTF.

The chain employs TRBV5-4 and TRBJ1-2; the D is unclear. This CDR3 contains 13 residues. The germline CDR1 and CDR2 sequences are SGHNT and YYREEE (reference sequence). Trimming shortened V by 0 bases and J by 3 bases, and 6 bases separated the two germline ends. CDR3 coding DNA: TGTGCCAGCAGCTTGGAGCGGGACTATGGCTACACCTTC. Its translation: CASSLERDYGYTF.

The V and J genes are TRBV4-1 and TRBJ1-1; no reliable D call. V was clipped by 3 bases and J by 4 bases, with 9 bases between them. CDR1 is MGHRA and CDR2 is YSYEKL in the germline V gene. The CDR3 length is 13 residues. The CDR3 nucleotides read TGCGCCAGCAGCCACCCGACAACCACTGAAGCTTTCTTT. It yields the protein CASSHPTTTEAFF.

The chain uses TRBV2 and TRBJ1-5; the match to TRBD1 covers 8 bases. V shed 6 bases, J shed 3 bases, and the junction held 1 base outside the gene matches. CDR1 is SNHLY and CDR2 is FYNNEI in the germline V gene. The CDR3 runs 13 residues. CDR3 coding DNA: TGTGCCAGCAGCCAGGGGGCCAATCAGCCCCAGCATTTT. Translation gives CASSQGANQPQHF. Combining the CDR3 with reference TRBV2 and TRBJ1-5 gives the whole variable domain EPEVTQTPSHQVTQMGQEVILRCVPISNHLYFYWYRQILGQKVEFLVSFYNNEISEKSEIFDDQFSVERPDGSNFTLKIRSTKLEDSAMYFCASSQGANQPQHFGDGTRLSIL.

The rearrangement uses TRBV2 and TRBJ2-3; possible D gene TRBD2, 5 bases. The germline gives CDR1 SNHLY, CDR2 FYNNEI. There are 14 residues in the CDR3. Trimming pared 4 bases from V and 4 bases from J, leaving 12 bases between. CDR3 DNA: TGTGCCAGCAGTGGTGGGAGAGCCGCAGATACGCAGTATTTT. It specifies CASSGGRAADTQYF.

The CDR3 sequence is CASSYQGANYGYTF. The CDR3 nucleotides are TGTGCCAGCAGCTACCAAGGGGCTAACTATGGCTACACCTTC. The rearrangement links TRBV7-2 to TRBJ1-2; weak D call: TRBD1 (5 bases). Germline V gene data show CDR1 as SGHTA and CDR2 as FQGNSA. Trimming took off 4 bases at V and 0 bases at J, with 9 bases between the two ends. The CDR3 is 14 amino acids. Based on the CDR3 plus reference TRBV7-2 and TRBJ1-2, the full variable domain is GAGVSQSPSNKVTEKGKDVELRCDPISGHTALYWYRQSLGQGLEFLIYFQGNSAPDKSGLPSDRFSAERTGGSVSTLTIQRTQQEDSAVYLCASSYQGANYGYTFGSGTRLTVV.

This clone was counted between two and nine times. V usage is TRBV9 and J usage is TRBJ2-1; D may be TRBD1 (7 bases). The ends were cut back, 3 bases at V and 5 bases at J, with 15 bases in the middle. The CDR3 extends over 15 amino acids. CDR1 SGDLS and CDR2 YYNGEE come from the germline V gene. The CDR3 loop is CASSARAGGHNEQFF. DNA of the CDR3: TGTGCCAGCAGCGCCCGTGCAGGGGGGCACAATGAGCAGTTCTTC. Full variable domain (remainder filled in from reference TRBV9 and TRBJ2-1): DSGVTQTPKHLITATGQRVTLRCSPRSGDLSVYWYQQSLDQGLQFLIQYYNGEERAKGNILERFSAQQFPDLHSELNLSSLELGDSALYFCASSARAGGHNEQFFGPGTRLTVL.

This clone was counted only a few times. The rearrangement joins TRBV18 to TRBJ1-5; D is unresolved. This CDR3 has 14 residues. Germline CDR1 reads KGHSH; CDR2 reads LQKENI. V lost 3 bases to trimming and J lost 0 bases, with 6 bases between them. In nucleotides, the CDR3 is TGTGCCAGCTCACCGACATTTAGCAATCAGCCCCAGCATTTT. Translating it yields CASSPTFSNQPQHF.

The V and J genes are TRBV5-1 and TRBJ2-1; maybe TRBD2 (5 bases). The CDR3 covers 13 residues. CDR1 and CDR2 from the germline V gene are SGHRS and YFSETQ. The V end was cut by 4 bases, the J end by 10 bases, with 15 bases between. CDR3 coding DNA: TGCGCCAGCAGCCTGGACGGGATAGGGGAGCAGTTCTTC. Protein product: CASSLDGIGEQFF. Filled out from reference TRBV5-1 and TRBJ2-1, the complete variable domain reads KAGVTQTPRYLIKTRGQQVTLSCSPISGHRSVSWYQQTPGQGLQFLFEYFSETQRNKGNFPGRFSGRQFSNSRSEMNVSTLELGDSALYLCASSLDGIGEQFFGPGTRLTVL.

This rearrangement joins TRBV27 to TRBJ2-7, with TRBD2 identical over 8 bases. V lost 6 bases to trimming and J lost 1 base; unmatched junction nucleotides: 8. CDR1 and CDR2 from the germline V gene are MNHEY and SMNVEV (reference sequence). The CDR3 extends over 15 amino acids. The CDR3 region has the DNA TGTGCCAGCAGGAACTTAGCGGGGCCGTCCTACGAGCAGTACGTC. Translation gives CASRNLAGPSYEQYV.

The chain couples TRBV5-1 to TRBJ2-2; 9 bases agree with TRBD1. Trimming took 4 bases from V and 6 from J; bases not matched to a gene: 7. This CDR3 has 15 residues. Germline CDR1 SGHRS, CDR2 YFSETQ. For the CDR3, the DNA is TGCGCCAGCAGCAAAAGGACAGGGGATGCCGGGGAGCTGTTTTTT. It codes for CASSKRTGDAGELFF.